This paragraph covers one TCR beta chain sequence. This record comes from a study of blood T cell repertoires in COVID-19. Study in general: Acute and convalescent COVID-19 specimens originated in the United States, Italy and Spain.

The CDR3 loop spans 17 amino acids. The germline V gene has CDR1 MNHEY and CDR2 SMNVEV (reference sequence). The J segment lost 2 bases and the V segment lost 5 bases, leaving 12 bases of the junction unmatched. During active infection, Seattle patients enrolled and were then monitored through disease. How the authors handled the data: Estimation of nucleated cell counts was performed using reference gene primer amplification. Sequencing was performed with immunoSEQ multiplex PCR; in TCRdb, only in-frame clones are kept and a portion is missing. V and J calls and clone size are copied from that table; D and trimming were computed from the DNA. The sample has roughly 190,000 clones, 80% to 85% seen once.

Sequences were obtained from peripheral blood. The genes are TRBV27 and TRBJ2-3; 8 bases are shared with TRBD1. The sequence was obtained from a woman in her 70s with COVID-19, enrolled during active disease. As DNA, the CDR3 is TGTGCCAGCAGTCCTCCCGTCTGGGACAGGTACACAGATACGCAGTATTTT. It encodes CASSPPVWDRYTDTQYF.